The TCR beta chain under discussion was sequenced for a study of CD8+ T cells in alopecia areata. The study's findings and limits: Lesional scalp, notably in alopecia totalis/universalis, had clonality above that of normal scalp.

Germline values: CDR1 MNHEY, CDR2 SMNVEV (reference sequence). V gave up 8 bases and J gave up 6 bases, with 15 bases separating them. This CDR3 has 13 amino acids. To note about this clone: Antigen specificity is unknown.

Lesional scalp punch biopsies and peripheral blood were collected from alopecia areata patients. Extracted RNA was reverse transcribed into cDNA, the sequencing template. The data were produced by immunoSEQ multiplex PCR, yet TCRdb's version contains in-frame clones alone and is incomplete. Found here are 90,000 to 100,000 clones, less than 50% of them singletons; the top ten hold 1% to 1.5%. What was sequenced was CD4+ T cells sorted from blood. This TCR came from a human donor with alopecia areata. This chain links TRBV27 with TRBJ2-3, with D unclear. The DNA for the CDR3 is TGTGCCAGCGGAAGATTTGTCGTGGATACGCAGTATTTT. It codes for CASGRFVVDTQYF.